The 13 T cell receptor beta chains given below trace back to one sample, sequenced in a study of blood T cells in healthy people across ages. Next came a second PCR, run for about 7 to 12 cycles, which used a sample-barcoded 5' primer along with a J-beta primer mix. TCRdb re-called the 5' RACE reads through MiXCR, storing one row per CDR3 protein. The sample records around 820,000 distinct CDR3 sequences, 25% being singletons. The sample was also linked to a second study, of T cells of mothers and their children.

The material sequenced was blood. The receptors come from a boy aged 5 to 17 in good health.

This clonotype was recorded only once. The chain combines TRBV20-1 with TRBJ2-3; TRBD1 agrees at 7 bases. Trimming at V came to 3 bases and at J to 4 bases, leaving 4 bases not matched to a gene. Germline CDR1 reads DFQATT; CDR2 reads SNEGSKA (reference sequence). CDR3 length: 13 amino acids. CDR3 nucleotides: TGCAGTGCTAGCCTCGGGACAGCAGATACGCAGTATTTT. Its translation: CSASLGTADTQYF.

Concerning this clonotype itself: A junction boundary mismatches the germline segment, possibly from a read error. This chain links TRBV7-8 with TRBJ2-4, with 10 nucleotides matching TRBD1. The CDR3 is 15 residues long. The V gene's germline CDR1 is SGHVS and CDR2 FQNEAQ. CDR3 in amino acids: CASSKQGQGIYIQCF. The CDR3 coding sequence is TGTGCCAGCAGCAAGCAGGGACAGGGGATATACATTCAGTGCTTC.

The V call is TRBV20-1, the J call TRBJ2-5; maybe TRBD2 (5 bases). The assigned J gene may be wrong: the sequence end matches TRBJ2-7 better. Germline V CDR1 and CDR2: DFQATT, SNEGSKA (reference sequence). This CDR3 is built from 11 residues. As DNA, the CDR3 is TGCAGTGCTAGTTCGGGATACGAGCAGTACTTC. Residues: CSASSGYEQYF.

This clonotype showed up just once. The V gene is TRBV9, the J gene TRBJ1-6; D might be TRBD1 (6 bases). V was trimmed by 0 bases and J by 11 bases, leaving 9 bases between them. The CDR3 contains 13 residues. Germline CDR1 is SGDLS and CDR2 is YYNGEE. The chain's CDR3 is CASSVAGGTPLHF. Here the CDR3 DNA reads TGTGCCAGCAGCGTAGCTGGGGGCACACCCCTCCACTTT. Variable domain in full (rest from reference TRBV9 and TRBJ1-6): DSGVTQTPKHLITATGQRVTLRCSPRSGDLSVYWYQQSLDQGLQFLIQYYNGEERAKGNILERFSAQQFPDLHSELNLSSLELGDSALYFCASSVAGGTPLHFGNGTRLTVT.

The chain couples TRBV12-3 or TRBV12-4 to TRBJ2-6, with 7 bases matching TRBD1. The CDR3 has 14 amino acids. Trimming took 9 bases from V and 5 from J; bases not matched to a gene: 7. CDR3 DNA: TGTGCCAGTAAACAGGGGCCCTGGGCCAACGTCCTGACTTTC. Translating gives CASKQGPWANVLTF.

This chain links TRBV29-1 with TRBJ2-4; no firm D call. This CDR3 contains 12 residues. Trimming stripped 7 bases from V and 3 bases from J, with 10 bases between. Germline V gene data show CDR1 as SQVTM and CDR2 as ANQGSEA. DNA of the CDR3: TGCAGCGCGAAGAGAGACAAAAACATTCAGTACTTC. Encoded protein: CSAKRDKNIQYF.

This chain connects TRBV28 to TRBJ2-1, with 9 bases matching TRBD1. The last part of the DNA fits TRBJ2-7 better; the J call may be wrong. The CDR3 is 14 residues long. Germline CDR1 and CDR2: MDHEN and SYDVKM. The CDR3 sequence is CASQRGGQGDEQYF. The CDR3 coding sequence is TGTGCCAGCCAAAGGGGGGGACAGGGAGATGAGCAGTACTTC.

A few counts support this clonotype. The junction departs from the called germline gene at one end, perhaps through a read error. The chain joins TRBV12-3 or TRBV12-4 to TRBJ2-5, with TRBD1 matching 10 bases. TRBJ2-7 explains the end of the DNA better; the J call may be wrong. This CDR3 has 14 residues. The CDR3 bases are TGTGCCGGCAGTTTGGGACAGGGGACAAACGAGCAGTACTTC. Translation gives CAGSLGQGTNEQYF.

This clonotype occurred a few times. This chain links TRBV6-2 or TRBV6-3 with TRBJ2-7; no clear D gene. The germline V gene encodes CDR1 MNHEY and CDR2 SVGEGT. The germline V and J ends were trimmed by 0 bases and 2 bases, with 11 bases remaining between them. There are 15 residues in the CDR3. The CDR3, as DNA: TGTGCCAGCAGTTACTCGAGCGCGGTTACCTACGAGCAGTACTTC. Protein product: CASSYSSAVTYEQYF.

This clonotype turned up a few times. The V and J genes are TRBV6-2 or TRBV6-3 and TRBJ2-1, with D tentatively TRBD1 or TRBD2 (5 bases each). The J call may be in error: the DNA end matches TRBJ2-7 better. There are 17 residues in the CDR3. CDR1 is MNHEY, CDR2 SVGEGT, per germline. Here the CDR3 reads CASSSILQDFTTYEQYF. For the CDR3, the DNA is TGTGCCAGCAGTTCAATCCTACAGGACTTTACCACCTACGAGCAGTACTTC.

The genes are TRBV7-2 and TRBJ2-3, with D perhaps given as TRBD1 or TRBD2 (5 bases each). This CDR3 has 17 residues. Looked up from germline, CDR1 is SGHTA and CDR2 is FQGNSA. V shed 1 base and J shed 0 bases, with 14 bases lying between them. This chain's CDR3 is CASSLVAQGTSTDTQYF. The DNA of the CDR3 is TGTGCCAGCAGCTTAGTAGCGCAGGGCACGAGCACAGATACGCAGTATTTT.

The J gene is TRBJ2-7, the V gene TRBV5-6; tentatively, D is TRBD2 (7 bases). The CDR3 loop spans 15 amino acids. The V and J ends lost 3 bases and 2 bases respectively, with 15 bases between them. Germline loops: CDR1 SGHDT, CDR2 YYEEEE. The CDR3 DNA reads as TGTGCCAGCAGCTCCAGGAGGGGGGGGCCCTACGAGCAGTACTTC. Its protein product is CASSSRRGGPYEQYF.

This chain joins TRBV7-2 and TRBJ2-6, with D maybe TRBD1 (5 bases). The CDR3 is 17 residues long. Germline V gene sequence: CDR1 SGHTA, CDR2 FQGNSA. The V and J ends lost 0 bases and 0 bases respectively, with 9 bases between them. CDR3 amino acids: CASSLAQQVSGANVLTF. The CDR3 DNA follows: TGTGCCAGCAGCTTAGCTCAACAGGTCTCTGGGGCCAACGTCCTGACTTTC.